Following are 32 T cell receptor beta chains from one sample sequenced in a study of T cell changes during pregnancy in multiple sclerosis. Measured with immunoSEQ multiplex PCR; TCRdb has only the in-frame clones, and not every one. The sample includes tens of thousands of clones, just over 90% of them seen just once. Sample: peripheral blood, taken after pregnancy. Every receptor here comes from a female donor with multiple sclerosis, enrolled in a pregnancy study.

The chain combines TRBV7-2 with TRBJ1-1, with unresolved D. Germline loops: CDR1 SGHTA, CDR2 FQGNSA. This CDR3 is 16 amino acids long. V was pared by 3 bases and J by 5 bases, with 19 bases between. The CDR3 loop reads CASSFTPGASRTEAFF. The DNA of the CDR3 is TGTGCCAGCAGCTTTACCCCCGGAGCTTCGAGGACTGAAGCTTTCTTT.

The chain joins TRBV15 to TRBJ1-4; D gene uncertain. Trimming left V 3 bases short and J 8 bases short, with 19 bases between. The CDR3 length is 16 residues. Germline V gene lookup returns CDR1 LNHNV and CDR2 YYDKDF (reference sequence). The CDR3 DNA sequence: TGTGCCACCAGCAGCTTCGGCCCCTCGGCTAGGGAAAAACTGTTTTTT. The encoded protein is CATSSFGPSAREKLFF.

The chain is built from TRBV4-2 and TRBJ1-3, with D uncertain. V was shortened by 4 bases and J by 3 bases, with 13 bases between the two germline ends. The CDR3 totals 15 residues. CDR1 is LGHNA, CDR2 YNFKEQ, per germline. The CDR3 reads CASSRPREDGNTIYF. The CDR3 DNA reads TGTGCCAGCAGCCGCCCCCGTGAGGATGGAAACACCATATATTTT.

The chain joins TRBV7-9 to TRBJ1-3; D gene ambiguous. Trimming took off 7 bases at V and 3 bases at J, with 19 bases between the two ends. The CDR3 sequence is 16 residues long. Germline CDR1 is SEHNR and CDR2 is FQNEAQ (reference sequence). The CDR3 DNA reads TGTGCCAGCATCTCTGCGGCAGTAATTAATGGAAACACCATATATTTT. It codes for CASISAAVINGNTIYF.

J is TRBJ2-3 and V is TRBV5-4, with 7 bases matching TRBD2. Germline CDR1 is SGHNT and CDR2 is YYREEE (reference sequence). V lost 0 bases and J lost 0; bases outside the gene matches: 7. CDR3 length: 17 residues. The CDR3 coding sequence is TGTGCCAGCAGCTTGGCCGGGAGGCACGCCAGCACAGATACGCAGTATTTT. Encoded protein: CASSLAGRHASTDTQYF. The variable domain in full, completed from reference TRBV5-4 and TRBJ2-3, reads ETGVTQSPTHLIKTRGQQVTLRCSSQSGHNTVSWYQQALGQGPQFIFQYYREEENGRGNFPPRFSGLQFPNYSSELNVNALELDDSALYLCASSLAGRHASTDTQYFGPGTRLTVL.

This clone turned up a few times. CDR3 in DNA: TGTGCCACCAGCAGAGCGCCGGGACAGGGGGCAGATACGCAGTATTTT. It is translated as CATSRAPGQGADTQYF. The chain is built from TRBV15 and TRBJ2-3; TRBD1 matches at 11 bases. The ends lost 1 base at V and 4 bases at J; junction bases unmatched: 4. The germline gives CDR1 LNHNV, CDR2 YYDKDF (reference sequence). This CDR3 has 16 residues. Together with reference TRBV15 and TRBJ2-3, the CDR3 gives the full variable domain: DAMVIQNPRYQVTQFGKPVTLSCSQTLNHNVMYWYQQKSSQAPKLLFHYYDKDFNNEADTPDNFQSRRPNTSFCFLDIRSPGLGDTAMYLCATSRAPGQGADTQYFGPGTRLTVL.

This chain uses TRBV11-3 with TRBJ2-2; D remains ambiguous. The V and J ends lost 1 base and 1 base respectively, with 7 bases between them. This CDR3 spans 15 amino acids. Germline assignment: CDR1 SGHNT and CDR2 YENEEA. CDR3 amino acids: CASSLVWRNTGELFF. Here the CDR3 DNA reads TGTGCCAGCAGCTTAGTGTGGAGGAACACCGGGGAGCTGTTTTTT.

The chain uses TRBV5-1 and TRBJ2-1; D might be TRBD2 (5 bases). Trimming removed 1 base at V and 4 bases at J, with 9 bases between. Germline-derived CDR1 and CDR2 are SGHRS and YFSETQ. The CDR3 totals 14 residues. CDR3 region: CASSLNGDYNEQFF. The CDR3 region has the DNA TGCGCCAGCAGCTTGAACGGGGATTACAATGAGCAGTTCTTC.

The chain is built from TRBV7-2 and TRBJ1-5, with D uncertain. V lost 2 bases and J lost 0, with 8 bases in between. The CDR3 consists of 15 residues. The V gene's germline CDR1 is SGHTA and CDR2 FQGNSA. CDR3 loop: CASSLLSDSNQPQHF. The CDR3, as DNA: TGTGCCAGCAGCTTATTATCAGATAGCAATCAGCCCCAGCATTTT.

The CDR3 loop is CASSYSEARITEAFF. CDR3 bases: TGTGCCAGCAGTTACTCGGAGGCGCGTATAACTGAAGCTTTCTTT. The chain links TRBV6-5 to TRBJ1-1; D ambiguous. Germline V gene data show CDR1 as MNHEY and CDR2 as SVGAGI. The V end lost 0 bases, the J end lost 5 bases, and 13 bases lay between the germline ends. There are 15 residues in the CDR3.

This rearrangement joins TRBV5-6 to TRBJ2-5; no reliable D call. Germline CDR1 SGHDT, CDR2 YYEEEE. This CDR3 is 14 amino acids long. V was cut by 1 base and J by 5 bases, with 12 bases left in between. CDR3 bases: TGTGCCAGCAGCTTGTTCAGAGGCCGGGAGACCCAGTACTTC. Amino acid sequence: CASSLFRGRETQYF.

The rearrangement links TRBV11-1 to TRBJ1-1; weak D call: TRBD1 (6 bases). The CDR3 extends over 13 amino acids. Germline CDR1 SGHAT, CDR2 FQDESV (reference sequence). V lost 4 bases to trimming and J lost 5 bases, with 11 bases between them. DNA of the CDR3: TGTGCCAGCAGCTACAGGGTCTTAACTGAAGCTTTCTTT. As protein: CASSYRVLTEAFF.

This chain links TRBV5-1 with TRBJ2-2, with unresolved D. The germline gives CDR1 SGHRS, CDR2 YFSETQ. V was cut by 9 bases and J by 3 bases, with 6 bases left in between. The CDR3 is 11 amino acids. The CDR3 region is CATRYTGELFF. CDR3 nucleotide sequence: TGCGCCACTCGGTACACCGGGGAGCTGTTTTTT.

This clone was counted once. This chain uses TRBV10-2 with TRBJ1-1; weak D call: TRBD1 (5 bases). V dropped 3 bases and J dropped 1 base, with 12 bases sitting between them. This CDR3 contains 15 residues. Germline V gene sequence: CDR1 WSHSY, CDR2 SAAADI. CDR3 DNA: TGCGCCAGCAGTGAAACTCAGGGAAAGAACACTGAAGCTTTCTTT. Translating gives CASSETQGKNTEAFF.

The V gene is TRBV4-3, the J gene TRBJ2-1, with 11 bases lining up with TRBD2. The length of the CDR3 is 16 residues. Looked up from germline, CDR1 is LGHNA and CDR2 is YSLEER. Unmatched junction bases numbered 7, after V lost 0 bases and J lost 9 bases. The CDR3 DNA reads TGCGCCAGCAGCCAAGATCGGGTAGCGGGAGGGGGTGAGCAGTTCTTC. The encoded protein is CASSQDRVAGGGEQFF.

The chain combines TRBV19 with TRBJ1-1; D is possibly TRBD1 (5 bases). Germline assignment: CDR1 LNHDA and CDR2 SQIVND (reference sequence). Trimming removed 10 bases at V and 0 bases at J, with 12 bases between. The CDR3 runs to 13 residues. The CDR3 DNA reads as TGTGCCACTAGGGGAGGGATGAACACTGAAGCTTTCTTT. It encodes CATRGGMNTEAFF. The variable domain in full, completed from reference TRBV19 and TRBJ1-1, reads DGGITQSPKYLFRKEGQNVTLSCEQNLNHDAMYWYRQDPGQGLRLIYYSQIVNDFQKGDIAEGYSVSREKKESFPLTVTSAQKNPTAFYLCATRGGMNTEAFFGQGTRLTVV.

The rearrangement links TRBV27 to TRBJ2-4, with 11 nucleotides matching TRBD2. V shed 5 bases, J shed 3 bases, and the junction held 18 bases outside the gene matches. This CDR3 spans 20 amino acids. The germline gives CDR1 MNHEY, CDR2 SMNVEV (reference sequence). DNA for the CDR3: TGTGCCAGCAGTGCAACCATCGGGACTAGCGGCATAGGGGGCAAAAACATTCAGTACTTC. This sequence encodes CASSATIGTSGIGGKNIQYF.

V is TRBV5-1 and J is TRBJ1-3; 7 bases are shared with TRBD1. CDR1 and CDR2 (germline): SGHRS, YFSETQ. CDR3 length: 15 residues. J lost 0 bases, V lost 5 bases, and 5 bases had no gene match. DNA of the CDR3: TGCGCCAGCAGTTGGGACAGCCTCTCTGGAAACACCATATATTTT. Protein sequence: CASSWDSLSGNTIYF.

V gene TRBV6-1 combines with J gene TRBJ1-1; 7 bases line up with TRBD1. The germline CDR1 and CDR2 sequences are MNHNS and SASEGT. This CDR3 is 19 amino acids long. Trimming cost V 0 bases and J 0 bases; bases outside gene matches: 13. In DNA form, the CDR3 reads TGTGCCAGCAGTGAAGCCCGGGACAGCTGGTCAAGATTGAACACTGAAGCTTTCTTT. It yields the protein CASSEARDSWSRLNTEAFF.

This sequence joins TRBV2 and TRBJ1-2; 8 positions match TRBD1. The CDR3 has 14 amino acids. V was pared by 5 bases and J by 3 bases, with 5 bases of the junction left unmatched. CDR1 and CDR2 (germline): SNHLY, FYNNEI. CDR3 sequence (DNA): TGTGCCAGCAGTTCAGACAGGGGAGACTATGGCTACACCTTC. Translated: CASSSDRGDYGYTF.

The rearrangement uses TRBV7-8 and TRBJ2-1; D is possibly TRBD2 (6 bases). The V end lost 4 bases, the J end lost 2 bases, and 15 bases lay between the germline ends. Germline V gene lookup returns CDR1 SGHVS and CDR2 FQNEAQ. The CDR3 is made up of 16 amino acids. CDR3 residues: CASSSLLSGTYNEQFF. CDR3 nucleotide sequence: TGTGCCAGCAGCTCACTCCTTAGCGGAACCTACAATGAGCAGTTCTTC.

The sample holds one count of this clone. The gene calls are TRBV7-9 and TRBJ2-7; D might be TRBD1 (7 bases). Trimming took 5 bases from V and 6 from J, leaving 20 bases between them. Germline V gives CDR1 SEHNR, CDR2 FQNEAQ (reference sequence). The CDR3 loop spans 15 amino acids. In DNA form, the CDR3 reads TGTGCCAGCAGCACTAGTGGCAGGGGGGCTAGCGAGCAGTACTTC. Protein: CASSTSGRGASEQYF.

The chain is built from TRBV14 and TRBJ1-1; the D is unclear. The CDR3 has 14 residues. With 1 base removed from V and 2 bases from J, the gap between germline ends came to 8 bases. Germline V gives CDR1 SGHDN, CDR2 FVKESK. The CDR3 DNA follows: TGTGCCAGCAGCCAAGGGCGGATAAACACTGAAGCTTTCTTT. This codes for CASSQGRINTEAFF.

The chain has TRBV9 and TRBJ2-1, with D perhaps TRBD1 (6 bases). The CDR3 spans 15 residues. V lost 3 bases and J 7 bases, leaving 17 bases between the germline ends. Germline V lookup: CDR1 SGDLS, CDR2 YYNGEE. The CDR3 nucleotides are TGTGCCAGCAGCGAGGGACAATTGCTCCGTAATGAGCAGTTCTTC. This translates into CASSEGQLLRNEQFF.

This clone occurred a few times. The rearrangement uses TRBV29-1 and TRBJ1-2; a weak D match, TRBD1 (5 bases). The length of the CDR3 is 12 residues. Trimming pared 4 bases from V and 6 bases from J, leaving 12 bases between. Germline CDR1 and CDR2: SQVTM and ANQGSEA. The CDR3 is CSVVGGGHGYTF. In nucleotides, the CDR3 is TGCAGCGTTGTGGGGGGAGGACATGGCTACACCTTC.

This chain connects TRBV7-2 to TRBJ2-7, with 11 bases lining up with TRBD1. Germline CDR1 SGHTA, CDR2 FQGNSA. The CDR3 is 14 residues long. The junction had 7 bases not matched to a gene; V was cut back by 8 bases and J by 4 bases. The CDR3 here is CASSIGTGGYEQYF. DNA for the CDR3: TGTGCCAGCTCCATCGGGACAGGGGGTTACGAGCAGTACTTC.

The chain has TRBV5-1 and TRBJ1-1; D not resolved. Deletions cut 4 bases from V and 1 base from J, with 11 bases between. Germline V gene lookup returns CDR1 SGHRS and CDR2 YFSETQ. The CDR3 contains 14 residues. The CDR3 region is CASSEPGANTEAFF. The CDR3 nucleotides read TGCGCCAGCAGCGAACCGGGAGCGAACACTGAAGCTTTCTTT.

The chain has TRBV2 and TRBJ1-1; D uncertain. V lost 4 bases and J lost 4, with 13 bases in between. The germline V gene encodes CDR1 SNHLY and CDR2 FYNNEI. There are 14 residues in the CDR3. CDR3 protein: CASSVTASGTEAFF. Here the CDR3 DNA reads TGTGCCAGCAGTGTTACGGCAAGCGGCACTGAAGCTTTCTTT.

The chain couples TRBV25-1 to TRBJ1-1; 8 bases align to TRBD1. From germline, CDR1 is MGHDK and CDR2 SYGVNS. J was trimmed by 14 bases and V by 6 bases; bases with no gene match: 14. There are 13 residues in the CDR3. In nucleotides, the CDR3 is TGTGCCAGCAGGCCAGGGGGCGCTTCTCCAGGCTTCTTT. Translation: CASRPGGASPGFF.

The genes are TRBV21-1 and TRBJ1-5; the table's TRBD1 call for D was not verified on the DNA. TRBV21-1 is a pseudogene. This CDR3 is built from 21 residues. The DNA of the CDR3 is TGTGCCAGCAGCAAAGACCCCTATACCGGGACAGAGGGTTATAGCAATCAGCCCCAGCATTTT. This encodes CASSKDPYTGTEGYSNQPQHF.

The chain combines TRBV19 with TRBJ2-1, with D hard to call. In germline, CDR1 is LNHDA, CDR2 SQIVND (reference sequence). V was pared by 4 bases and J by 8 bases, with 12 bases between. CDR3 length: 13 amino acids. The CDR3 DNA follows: TGTGCCAGTAGTACTGCGGAGCTGGATGAGCAGTTCTTC. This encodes CASSTAELDEQFF.

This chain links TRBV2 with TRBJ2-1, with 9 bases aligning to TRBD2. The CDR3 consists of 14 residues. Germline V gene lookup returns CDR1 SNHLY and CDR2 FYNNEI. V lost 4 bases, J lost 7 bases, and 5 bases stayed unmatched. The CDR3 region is CASSGGGALNEQFF. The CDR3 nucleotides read TGTGCCAGCAGTGGCGGGGGGGCGCTTAATGAGCAGTTCTTC.